The rows below give T cell receptor beta chains drawn from one sample of a study of cytomegalovirus exposure and HLA in healthy donors. Assay used: immunoSEQ multiplex PCR; TCRdb lists only in-frame clones, some missing. This repertoire shows approximately 97,000 clones, 55% to 80% found once; its top ten account for less than 4%. Sample: PBMCs. Every receptor here comes from a middle-aged man in good health and CMV-seronegative. Both conserved end residues are part of each CDR3. The order of the fields is V gene, CDR3 protein.

TRBV12-5 CASGSRRTNTGELFF
TRBV6-1 CASSGGVAQPQHF
TRBV4-2 CASSQEQGSYGYTF
TRBV5-4 CAAGGPYEQYF
TRBV4-1 CASSQGTGQETQYF
TRBV7-2 CASSSLPQTDGGNQPQHF
TRBV2 CASSTSGGWNEQYF
TRBV7-8 CASSLRDRGGYTF
TRBV28 CASSFLTGELFF
TRBV4-2 CASSPGQLNSPLHF
TRBV14 CASSRRVVNEQYF
TRBV19 CASQPGQGGTGELFF
TRBV27 CASSLSERGSSYNEQFF
TRBV28 CASSLRERRGFYSNQPQHF
TRBV2 CASSPEQGHNQPQHF
TRBV7-9 CASSPGQGSLYEQYF
TRBV4-1 CASSRWAGGADTQYF
TRBV4-2 CASSQDHGAGSYNEQFF
TRBV14 CASSQERGLRNHNSPLHF
TRBV5-1 CASSLGGGETQYF
TRBV20-1 CSASTRVEAFF
TRBV5-6 CASSYNSPLHF
TRBV10-3 CAISESTSGGNEQFF
TRBV5-4 CASSRAGQGTNEKLFF
TRBV7-6 CASSLDGTGLTEAFF
TRBV5-1 CASSLRNPMGQGVPLHF
TRBV15 CATSGGTLYTGELFF
TRBV5-1 CASTQGAGANVLTF
TRBV10-3 CATRDRDNYGYTF
TRBV25-1 CPADGTKAFF